Presented here are 24 T cell receptor beta chains from one specimen sequenced in a study of blood T cell repertoires in COVID-19. Produced via immunoSEQ multiplex PCR; TCRdb's table is partial and in-frame only. Of tens of thousands of clones listed, around 77% were seen once; the top ten hold around 2%. The sample taken for sequencing was peripheral blood. These TCRs come from a man in his 70s with COVID-19, enrolled during active disease.

CDR3 nucleotides: TGTGCCACCAGCAGAGACGGTGTAACCGGGGAGCTGTTTTTT. Residues: CATSRDGVTGELFF. The chain links TRBV15 to TRBJ2-2; D call uncertain. Trimming pared 0 bases from V and 5 bases from J, leaving 7 bases between. CDR1 LNHNV and CDR2 YYDKDF come from the germline V gene (reference sequence). CDR3 length: 14 amino acids.

The genes are TRBV27 and TRBJ2-3; 8 bases agree with TRBD2. V dropped 0 bases and J dropped 0; count of bases not matched to a gene: 26. CDR1 is MNHEY and CDR2 is SMNVEV in the germline V gene (reference sequence). CDR3 length equals 24 residues. In DNA form, the CDR3 reads TGTGCCAGCAGTTTATCGATAGGGGTGCTAGCGGGCCCTAACAACCCTCATAGCACAGATACGCAGTATTTT. Its protein is CASSLSIGVLAGPNNPHSTDTQYF.

The chain has TRBV6-6 and TRBJ1-2; TRBD1 is a possible D gene (5 bases). The V end was cut by 11 bases, the J end by 6 bases, with 16 bases between. CDR1 and CDR2 from the germline V gene are MNHNY and SVGAGI (reference sequence). The CDR3 totals 12 residues. The CDR3 DNA sequence: TGTGCCCTTGGGCAGGGCACGGATGGCTACACCTTC. Its translation: CALGQGTDGYTF.

V and J are TRBV5-1 and TRBJ2-1; D is possibly TRBD1 (5 bases). Per the germline V gene, CDR1 is SGHRS and CDR2 is YFSETQ. V was pared by 0 bases and J by 0 bases, with 13 bases between. The CDR3 has 17 amino acids. CDR3 sequence reads: CASSLANGAVSYNEQFF. The CDR3 bases are TGCGCCAGCAGCTTGGCCAATGGGGCTGTCTCCTACAATGAGCAGTTCTTC.

The chain uses TRBV4-3 and TRBJ1-1; D gene uncertain. CDR1 is LGHNA, CDR2 YSLEER, per germline. The CDR3 sequence is 14 residues long. V lost 1 base and J lost 1, with 7 bases in between. The chain's CDR3 is CASSQGWQNTEAFF. CDR3 nucleotides: TGCGCCAGCAGCCAAGGATGGCAGAACACTGAAGCTTTCTTT.

The rearrangement joins TRBV29-1 to TRBJ2-7; no clear D. CDR3 length equals 13 residues. Trimming removed 5 bases at V and 0 bases at J, with 11 bases between. CDR1 and CDR2 from the germline V gene are SQVTM and ANQGSEA. The CDR3 nucleotides read TGCAGCGTTCTAAGTTCTTACTCCTACGAGCAGTACTTC. As protein: CSVLSSYSYEQYF.

The DNA for the CDR3 is TGTGCCAGCAGCGTATTTTCGGGTGAAGCTTTCTTT. Amino acids: CASSVFSGEAFF. The V call is TRBV9, the J call TRBJ1-1; unclear D gene. V lost 1 base to trimming and J lost 7 bases, with 8 bases between them. Germline lookup yields CDR1 SGDLS and CDR2 YYNGEE. This CDR3 has 12 amino acids.

V and J are TRBV5-5 and TRBJ1-5; 9 positions agree with TRBD1. This CDR3 has 14 amino acids. V was clipped by 4 bases and J by 11 bases; unmatched bases: 10. Germline V gene lookup returns CDR1 SGHKS and CDR2 YYEKEE (reference sequence). Written as DNA, the CDR3 is TGTGCCAGCAGCCAGAACAGGGGGCTGTGGACCCAGCATTTT. Translated: CASSQNRGLWTQHF.

The rearrangement joins TRBV7-6 to TRBJ2-3; 7 bases are shared with TRBD2. Looked up from germline, CDR1 is SGHVS and CDR2 is FNYEAQ. This CDR3 contains 20 residues. V shed 4 bases, J shed 0 bases, and the junction held 19 bases outside the gene matches. The CDR3 DNA reads as TGTGCCAGCAGCTCGGCGTTTTCCGTGACTAGCCGATTCAGCACAGATACGCAGTATTTT. Residues: CASSSAFSVTSRFSTDTQYF.

The chain combines TRBV7-9 with TRBJ2-7; D is uncertain. Deletions cut 1 base from V and 7 bases from J, with 8 bases between. Germline lookup yields CDR1 SEHNR and CDR2 FQNEAQ (reference sequence). There are 12 residues in the CDR3. CDR3 bases: TGTGCCAGCAGCTTAGTTTCAGTTGAGCAGTACTTC. This codes for CASSLVSVEQYF.

The chain is built from TRBV30 and TRBJ2-3; 8 positions match TRBD1. The J segment lost 1 base and the V segment lost 8 bases, leaving 5 bases of the junction unmatched. The CDR3 spans 13 residues. Germline CDR1 GTSNPN, CDR2 SVGIG (reference sequence). The CDR3 loop is CARTGLGTDTQYF. In nucleotides, the CDR3 is TGTGCCCGGACAGGGCTCGGCACAGATACGCAGTATTTT. Variable domain in full (rest from reference TRBV30 and TRBJ2-3): SQTIHQWPATLVQPVGSPLSLECTVEGTSNPNLYWYRQAAGRGLQLLFYSVGIGQISSEVPQNLSASRPQDRQFILSSKKLLLSDSGFYLCARTGLGTDTQYFGPGTRLTVL.

The chain links TRBV7-3 to TRBJ2-1, with a possible D match to TRBD2 (6 bases). The CDR3 sequence is 13 residues long. Per germline, CDR1 SGHTA and CDR2 FQGTGA. Trimming shortened V by 4 bases and J by 12 bases, and 16 bases separated the two germline ends. CDR3 nucleotide sequence: TGTGCCAGCAGCTCACTGACTGGGACTGTGCAGTTCTTC. Protein sequence: CASSSLTGTVQFF.

The chain has TRBV7-2 and TRBJ1-2, with 7 nucleotides matching TRBD1. Per germline, CDR1 SGHTA and CDR2 FQGNSA. Unmatched junction bases numbered 5, after V lost 4 bases and J lost 6 bases. The CDR3 consists of 13 residues. The CDR3 coding sequence is TGTGCCAGCAGCTACGGACAGGCGGATGGCTACACCTTC. This sequence encodes CASSYGQADGYTF.

The chain is built from TRBV27 and TRBJ1-1; TRBD1 agrees at 8 bases. V gave up 4 bases and J gave up 11 bases; unmatched junction bases: 18. CDR1 and CDR2 (germline): MNHEY, SMNVEV (reference sequence). This CDR3 contains 16 residues. DNA of the CDR3: TGTGCCAGCAGTTCCGGACAGGGTATCTTTATCTCTGGGGCTTTCTTT. This gives the protein CASSSGQGIFISGAFF.

The chain has TRBV27 and TRBJ2-5; 11 bases fit TRBD2. Germline V gene lookup returns CDR1 MNHEY and CDR2 SMNVEV (reference sequence). Losses at the gene ends were 7 bases for V and 4 bases for J; bases not matched to a gene: 5. This CDR3 comprises 14 residues. CDR3 amino acids: CASKTSGGPETQYF. CDR3 coding DNA: TGTGCCAGCAAAACTAGCGGGGGCCCAGAGACCCAGTACTTC.

Many counts were recorded for this clone. The genes are TRBV30 and TRBJ1-3; 7 positions agree with TRBD1. The V gene end was trimmed by 3 bases and the J gene end by 4 bases; junction bases not matched to a gene: 6. Germline V gene sequence: CDR1 GTSNPN, CDR2 SVGIG (reference sequence). The CDR3 covers 14 residues. Here the CDR3 DNA reads TGTGCCTGGAGCTCCGGGACAGTAGGAAACACCATATATTTT. Translation: CAWSSGTVGNTIYF. The variable domain in full, completed from reference TRBV30 and TRBJ1-3, reads SQTIHQWPATLVQPVGSPLSLECTVEGTSNPNLYWYRQAAGRGLQLLFYSVGIGQISSEVPQNLSASRPQDRQFILSSKKLLLSDSGFYLCAWSSGTVGNTIYFGEGSWLTVV.

This sequence joins TRBV11-2 and TRBJ2-7, with 9 positions matching TRBD2. Germline assignment: CDR1 SGHAT and CDR2 FQNNGV. CDR3 length: 15 amino acids. The V gene end was trimmed by 4 bases and the J gene end by 3 bases; junction bases not matched to a gene: 7. The CDR3 protein is CASSWTGTSNYEQYF. In DNA form, the CDR3 reads TGTGCCAGCAGCTGGACCGGGACTAGCAACTACGAGCAGTACTTC.

This clone was seen more than once but under ten times. The chain employs TRBV5-4 and TRBJ2-5; 13 bases are shared with TRBD2. The V and J ends lost 4 bases and 4 bases, in that order; junction bases with no gene match: 4. This CDR3 spans 15 amino acids. Looked up from germline, CDR1 is SGHNT and CDR2 is YYREEE (reference sequence). The CDR3 sequence is CASSETSGGLETQYF. In DNA, the CDR3 is TGTGCCAGCAGCGAGACTAGCGGGGGGCTAGAGACCCAGTACTTC.

V usage is TRBV7-9 and J usage is TRBJ1-1; maybe TRBD1 (5 bases). CDR3 length: 14 amino acids. V dropped 1 base and J dropped 0 bases, with 6 bases sitting between them. The germline CDR1 and CDR2 sequences are SEHNR and FQNEAQ (reference sequence). The CDR3 spells CASSLVGLNTEAFF. Written as DNA, the CDR3 is TGTGCCAGCAGCTTAGTGGGGCTGAACACTGAAGCTTTCTTT.

This rearrangement joins TRBV5-5 to TRBJ1-1; possible D gene TRBD1, 6 bases. V lost 2 bases to trimming and J lost 5 bases, with 10 bases between them. This CDR3 contains 13 residues. Germline values: CDR1 SGHKS, CDR2 YYEKEE (reference sequence). The CDR3 DNA sequence: TGTGCCAGCAGCTTCAGGGGTGGTACTGAAGCTTTCTTT. Translated: CASSFRGGTEAFF.

The CDR3 here is CASSLSRGGYEQYF. Here the CDR3 DNA reads TGTGCCAGCAGCTTATCCAGGGGTGGCTACGAGCAGTACTTC. The chain uses TRBV7-3 and TRBJ2-7; TRBD1 is a possible D gene (6 bases). CDR3 size: 14 residues. Germline CDR1 is SGHTA and CDR2 is FQGTGA. V was pared by 2 bases and J by 3 bases, with 11 bases between.

The table lists this clone with a few counts. V and J are TRBV28 and TRBJ1-3; no reliable D call. V shed 2 bases and J shed 2 bases, with 13 bases lying between them. The length of the CDR3 is 16 residues. The germline CDR1 and CDR2 sequences are MDHEN and SYDVKM. In DNA, the CDR3 is TGTGCCAGCAGTTTAGCTGCCGGCGGTACTGGAAACACCATATATTTT. Translation: CASSLAAGGTGNTIYF.

This chain uses TRBV7-2 with TRBJ1-2; unclear D gene. Germline lookup yields CDR1 SGHTA and CDR2 FQGNSA. Trimming shortened V by 2 bases and J by 7 bases, and 8 bases separated the two germline ends. The CDR3 is 12 amino acids. The CDR3 loop is CASSLRGFGYTF. In DNA, the CDR3 is TGTGCCAGCAGCTTAAGAGGATTTGGCTACACCTTC.

This clone was found once. The chain employs TRBV6-5 and TRBJ1-6; no clear D gene. Germline V gene lookup returns CDR1 MNHEY and CDR2 SVGAGI. The CDR3 has 14 amino acids. V gave up 7 bases and J gave up 13 bases, with 20 bases separating them. The CDR3 bases are TGTGCCAGCACCACCCCGAGGGCAGTTTCGCCCCTCCACTTT. It yields the protein CASTTPRAVSPLHF.